The subject of this entry is one T cell receptor (beta chain). This sample stems from a study of technical replicates of blood from a few donors. TCRdb's copy holds only in-frame clones and misses some; the assay was immunoSEQ multiplex PCR. This table holds almost 55,000 clones, less than 95% found once. Trimming cost V 0 bases and J 6 bases, with 11 bases left between them. The CDR3 sequence is 15 residues long. CDR1 is MNHEY, CDR2 SVGAGI, per germline. The material sequenced was T cells isolated from PBMCs. The V gene is TRBV6-5, the J gene TRBJ2-2; D is ambiguous. This TCR was sampled from a human donor in good health. The CDR3 protein is CASSYSRLAAGELFF. As DNA, the CDR3 is TGTGCCAGCAGTTACTCGAGGTTGGCGGCCGGGGAGCTGTTTTTT.